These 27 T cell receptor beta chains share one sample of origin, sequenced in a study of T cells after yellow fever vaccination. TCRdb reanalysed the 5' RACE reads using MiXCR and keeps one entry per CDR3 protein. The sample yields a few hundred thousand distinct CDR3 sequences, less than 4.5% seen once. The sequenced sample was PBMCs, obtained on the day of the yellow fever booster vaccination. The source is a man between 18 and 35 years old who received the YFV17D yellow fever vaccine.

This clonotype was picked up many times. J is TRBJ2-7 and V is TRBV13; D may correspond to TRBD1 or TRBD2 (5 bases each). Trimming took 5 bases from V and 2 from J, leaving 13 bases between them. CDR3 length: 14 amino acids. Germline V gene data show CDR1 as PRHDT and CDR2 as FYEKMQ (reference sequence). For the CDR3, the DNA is TGTGCCAGCAGCCGGGGACGGCCCGCCTACGAGCAGTACGTC. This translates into CASSRGRPAYEQYV.

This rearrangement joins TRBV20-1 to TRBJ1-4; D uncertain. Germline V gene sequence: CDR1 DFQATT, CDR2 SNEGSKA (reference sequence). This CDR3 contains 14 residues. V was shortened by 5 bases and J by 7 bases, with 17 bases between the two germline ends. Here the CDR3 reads CSAEEVEEVEKLFF. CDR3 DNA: TGCAGTGCTGAGGAGGTAGAAGAAGTTGAAAAACTGTTTTTT.

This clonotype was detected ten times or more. CDR3 sequence: CASSLTLGLGITDTQYF. The CDR3 nucleotides read TGTGCCAGCAGCTTAACCTTGGGACTGGGGATCACAGATACGCAGTATTTT. The V and J genes are TRBV7-3 and TRBJ2-3; D might be TRBD2 (6 bases). This CDR3 is 17 amino acids long. Trimming pared 0 bases from V and 2 bases from J, leaving 15 bases between. Looked up from germline, CDR1 is SGHTA and CDR2 is FQGTGA.

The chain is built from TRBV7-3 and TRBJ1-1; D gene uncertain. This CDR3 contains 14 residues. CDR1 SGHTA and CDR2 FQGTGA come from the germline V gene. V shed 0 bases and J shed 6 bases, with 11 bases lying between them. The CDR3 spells CASSLTGGTPEAFF. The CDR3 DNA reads TGTGCCAGCAGCTTAACTGGAGGCACACCTGAAGCTTTCTTT.

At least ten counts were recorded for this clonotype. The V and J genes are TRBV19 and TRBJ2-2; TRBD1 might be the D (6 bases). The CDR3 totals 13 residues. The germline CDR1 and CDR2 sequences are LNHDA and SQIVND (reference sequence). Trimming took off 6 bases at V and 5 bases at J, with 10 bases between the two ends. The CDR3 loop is CASRSGATGELFF. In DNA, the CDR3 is TGTGCCAGTAGGTCAGGGGCGACCGGGGAGCTGTTTTTT.

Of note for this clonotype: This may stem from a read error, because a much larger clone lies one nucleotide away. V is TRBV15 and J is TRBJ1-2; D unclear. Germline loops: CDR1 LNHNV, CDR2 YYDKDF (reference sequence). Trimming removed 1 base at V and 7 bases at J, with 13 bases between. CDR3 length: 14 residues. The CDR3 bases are TGTGCCACCAGCAGAGGTGCGGGGATGGGTGGCTACACCTTC. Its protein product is CATSRGAGMGGYTF.

The CDR3 region has the DNA TGCAGTGCGAGAAGAACGCGGGCGGGGGGCACCGGGGAGCTGTTTTTT. Translated: CSARRTRAGGTGELFF. J is TRBJ2-2 and V is TRBV20-1; 8 bases line up with TRBD2. CDR3 length: 16 residues. Germline CDR1 is DFQATT and CDR2 is SNEGSKA (reference sequence). Losses at the gene ends were 6 bases for V and 4 bases for J; bases not matched to a gene: 13.

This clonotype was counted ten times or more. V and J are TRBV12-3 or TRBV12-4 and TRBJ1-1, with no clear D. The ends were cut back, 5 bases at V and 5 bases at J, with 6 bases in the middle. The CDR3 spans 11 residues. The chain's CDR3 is CASSMGTEAFF. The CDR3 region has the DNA TGTGCCAGCAGTATGGGGACTGAAGCTTTCTTT.

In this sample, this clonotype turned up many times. The CDR3 DNA follows: TGTGCCAGCAGTTTGGTGCAGGGTACTAACACCGGGGAGCTGTTTTTT. Translating it yields CASSLVQGTNTGELFF. The V and J genes are TRBV12-3 or TRBV12-4 and TRBJ2-2, with D perhaps matching TRBD1 (5 bases). The CDR3 totals 16 residues. V was cut by 3 bases and J by 2 bases, with 13 bases left in between.

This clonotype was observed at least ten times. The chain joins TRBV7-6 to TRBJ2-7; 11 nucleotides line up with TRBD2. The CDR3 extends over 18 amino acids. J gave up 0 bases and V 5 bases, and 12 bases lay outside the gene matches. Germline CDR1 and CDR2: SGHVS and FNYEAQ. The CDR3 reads CASSGGTSGPYFSYEQYF. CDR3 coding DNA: TGTGCCAGCAGCGGCGGGACTAGCGGCCCGTATTTCTCCTACGAGCAGTACTTC.

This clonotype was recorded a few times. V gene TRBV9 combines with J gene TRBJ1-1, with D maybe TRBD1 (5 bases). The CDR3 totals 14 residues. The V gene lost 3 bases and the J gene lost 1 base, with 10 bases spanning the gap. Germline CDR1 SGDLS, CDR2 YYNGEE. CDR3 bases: TGTGCCAGCAGCGCGGAGGGGAGGAACACTGAAGCTTTCTTT. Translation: CASSAEGRNTEAFF.

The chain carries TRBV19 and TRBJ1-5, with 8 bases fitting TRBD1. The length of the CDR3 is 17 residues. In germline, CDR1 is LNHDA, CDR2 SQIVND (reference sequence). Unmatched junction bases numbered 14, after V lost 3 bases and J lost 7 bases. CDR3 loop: CASSITGGGTGLQPQHF. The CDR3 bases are TGTGCCAGTAGTATCACGGGGGGAGGGACAGGACTACAGCCCCAGCATTTT.

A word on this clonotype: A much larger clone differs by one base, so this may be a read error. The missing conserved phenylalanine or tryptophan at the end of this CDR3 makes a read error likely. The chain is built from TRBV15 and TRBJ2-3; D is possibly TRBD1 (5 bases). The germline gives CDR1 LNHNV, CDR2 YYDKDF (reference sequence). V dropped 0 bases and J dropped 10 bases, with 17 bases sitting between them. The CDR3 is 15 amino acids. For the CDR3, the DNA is TGTGCCACCAGCAGAGATAGGGGAACAGGTCTTTCGCAGTATCTT. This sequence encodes CATSRDRGTGLSQYL.

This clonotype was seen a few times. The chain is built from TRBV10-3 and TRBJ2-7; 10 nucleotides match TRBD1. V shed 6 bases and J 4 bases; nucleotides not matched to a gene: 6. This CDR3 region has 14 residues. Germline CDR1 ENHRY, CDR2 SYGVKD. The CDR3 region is CAIRPGQGTYEQYF. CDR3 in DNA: TGTGCCATCAGGCCGGGACAGGGGACATACGAGCAGTACTTC.

CDR3 bases: TGCGCCAGCAGCTTAGGACAGGGGGCATATAGTGAGCAGTTCTTC. Translating gives CASSLGQGAYSEQFF. This chain links TRBV5-1 with TRBJ2-1; 11 nucleotides align to TRBD1. Trimming at V came to 2 bases and at J to 9 bases, leaving 7 bases not matched to a gene. The CDR3 extends over 15 amino acids. Germline-derived CDR1 and CDR2 are SGHRS and YFSETQ.

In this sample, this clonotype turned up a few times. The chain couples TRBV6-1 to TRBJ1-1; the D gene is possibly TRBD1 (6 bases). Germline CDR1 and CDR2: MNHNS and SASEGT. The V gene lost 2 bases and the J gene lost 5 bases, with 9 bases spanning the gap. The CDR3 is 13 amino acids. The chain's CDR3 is CASSEPGVTEAFF. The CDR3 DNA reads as TGTGCCAGCAGTGAACCAGGGGTGACTGAAGCTTTCTTT.

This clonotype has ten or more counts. Here the CDR3 reads CASSPNDRVGAKNIQYF. The CDR3 bases are TGTGCCAGCAGTCCGAATGACAGGGTGGGCGCCAAAAACATTCAGTACTTC. This rearrangement joins TRBV6-5 to TRBJ2-4; TRBD1 matches at 7 bases. V trimming: 5 bases; J trimming: 1 base; junction bases outside the gene matches: 11. The CDR3 totals 17 residues. Germline CDR1 MNHEY, CDR2 SVGAGI.

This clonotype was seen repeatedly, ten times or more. CDR3 protein: CASSFPTTGTGTNEKLFF. The CDR3 DNA is TGTGCCAGCAGCTTCCCCACTACAGGGACGGGAACTAATGAAAAACTGTTTTTT. The chain carries TRBV7-9 and TRBJ1-4; TRBD1 might be the D (6 bases). Trimming left V 3 bases short and J 1 base short, with 18 bases between. The CDR3 is 18 amino acids. CDR1 is SEHNR, CDR2 FQNEAQ, per germline (reference sequence). Full variable domain (rest looked up from reference TRBV7-9 and TRBJ1-4): DTGVSQNPRHKITKRGQNVTFRCDPISEHNRLYWYRQTLGQGPEFLTYFQNEAQLEKSRLLSDRFSAERPKGSFSTLEIQRTEQGDSAMYLCASSFPTTGTGTNEKLFFGSGTQLSVL.

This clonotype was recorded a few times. CDR3: CASSLLGGEPYDEQYV. DNA of the CDR3: TGTGCCAGCAGCTTATTGGGGGGGGAACCCTACGACGAGCAGTACGTC. J is TRBJ2-7 and V is TRBV7-3, with 7 bases fitting TRBD2. Germline V gene sequence: CDR1 SGHTA, CDR2 FQGTGA. V was clipped by 2 bases and J by 5 bases; unmatched bases: 12. The CDR3 contains 16 residues.

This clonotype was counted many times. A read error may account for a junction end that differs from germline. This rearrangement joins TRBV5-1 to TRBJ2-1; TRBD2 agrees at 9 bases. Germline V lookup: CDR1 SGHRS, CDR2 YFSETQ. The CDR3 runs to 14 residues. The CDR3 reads CASSLERGDNEQFF. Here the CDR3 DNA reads TGTGCCAGCAGCTTAGAGCGGGGGGACAATGAGCAGTTCTTC.

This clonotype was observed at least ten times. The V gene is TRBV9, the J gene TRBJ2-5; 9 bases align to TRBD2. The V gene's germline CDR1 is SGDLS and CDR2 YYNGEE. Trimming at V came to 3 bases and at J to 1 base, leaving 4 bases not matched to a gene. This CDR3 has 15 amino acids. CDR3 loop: CASSEGLAGQETQYF. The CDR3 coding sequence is TGTGCCAGCAGCGAGGGACTAGCTGGCCAAGAGACCCAGTACTTC.

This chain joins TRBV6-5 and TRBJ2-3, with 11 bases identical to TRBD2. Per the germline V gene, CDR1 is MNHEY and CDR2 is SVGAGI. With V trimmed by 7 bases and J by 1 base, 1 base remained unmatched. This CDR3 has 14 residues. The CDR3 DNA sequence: TGTGCCAGCAATAGCGGGGGGGGCACAGATACGCAGTATTTT. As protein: CASNSGGGTDTQYF.

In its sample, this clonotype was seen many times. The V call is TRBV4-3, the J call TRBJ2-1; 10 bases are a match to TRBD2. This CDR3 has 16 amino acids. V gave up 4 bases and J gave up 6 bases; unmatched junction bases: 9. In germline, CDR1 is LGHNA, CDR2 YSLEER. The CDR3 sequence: CASSPERSGGANEQFF. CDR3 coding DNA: TGCGCCAGCAGCCCCGAAAGGAGCGGGGGGGCCAATGAGCAGTTCTTC.

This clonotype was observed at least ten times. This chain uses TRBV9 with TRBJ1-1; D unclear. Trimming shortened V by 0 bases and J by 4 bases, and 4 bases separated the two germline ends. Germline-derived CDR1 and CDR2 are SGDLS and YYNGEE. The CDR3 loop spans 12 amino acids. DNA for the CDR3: TGTGCCAGCAGCGTAGATGGCACTGAAGCTTTCTTT. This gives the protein CASSVDGTEAFF.

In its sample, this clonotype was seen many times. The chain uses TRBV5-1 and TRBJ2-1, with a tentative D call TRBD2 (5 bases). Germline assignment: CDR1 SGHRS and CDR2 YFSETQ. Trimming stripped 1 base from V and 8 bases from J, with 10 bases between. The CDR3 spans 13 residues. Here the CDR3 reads CASSLPGSDEQFF. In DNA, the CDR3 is TGCGCCAGCAGCTTGCCGGGATCGGATGAGCAGTTCTTC.

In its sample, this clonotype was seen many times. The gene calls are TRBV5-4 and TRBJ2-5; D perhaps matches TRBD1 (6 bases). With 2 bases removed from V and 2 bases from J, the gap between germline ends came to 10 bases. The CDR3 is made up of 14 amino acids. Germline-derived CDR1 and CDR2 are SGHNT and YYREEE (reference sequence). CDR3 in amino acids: CASSFFTGQETQYF. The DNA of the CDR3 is TGTGCCAGCAGCTTTTTTACAGGGCAAGAGACCCAGTACTTC. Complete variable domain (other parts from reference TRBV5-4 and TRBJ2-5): ETGVTQSPTHLIKTRGQQVTLRCSSQSGHNTVSWYQQALGQGPQFIFQYYREEENGRGNFPPRFSGLQFPNYSSELNVNALELDDSALYLCASSFFTGQETQYFGPGTRLLVL.

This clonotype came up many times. CDR3 nucleotides: TGCGCCAGCAGCCGAACAGCGGGGGGCCACTACGAGCAGTACTTC. Its translation: CASSRTAGGHYEQYF. The chain employs TRBV4-1 and TRBJ2-7, with 9 positions matching TRBD2. Germline assignment: CDR1 MGHRA and CDR2 YSYEKL. The CDR3 has 15 residues. Unmatched junction bases numbered 7, after V lost 4 bases and J lost 3 bases.